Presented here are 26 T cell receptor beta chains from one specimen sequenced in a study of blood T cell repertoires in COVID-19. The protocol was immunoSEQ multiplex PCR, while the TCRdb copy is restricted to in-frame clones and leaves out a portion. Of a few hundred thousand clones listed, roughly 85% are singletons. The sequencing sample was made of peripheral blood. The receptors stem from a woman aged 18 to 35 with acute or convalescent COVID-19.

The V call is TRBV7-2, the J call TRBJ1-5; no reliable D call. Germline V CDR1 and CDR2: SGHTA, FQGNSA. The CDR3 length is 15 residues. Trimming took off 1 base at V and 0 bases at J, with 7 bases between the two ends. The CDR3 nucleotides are TGTGCCAGCAGCTTAGGAGGGATTAGCAATCAGCCCCAGCATTTT. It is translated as CASSLGGISNQPQHF.

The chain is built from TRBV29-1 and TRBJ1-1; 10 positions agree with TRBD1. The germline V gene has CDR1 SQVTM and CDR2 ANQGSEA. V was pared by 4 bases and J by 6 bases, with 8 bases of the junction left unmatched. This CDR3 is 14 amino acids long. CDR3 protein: CSVGGQGFQPEAFF. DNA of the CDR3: TGCAGCGTTGGGGGACAGGGGTTTCAACCTGAAGCTTTCTTT.

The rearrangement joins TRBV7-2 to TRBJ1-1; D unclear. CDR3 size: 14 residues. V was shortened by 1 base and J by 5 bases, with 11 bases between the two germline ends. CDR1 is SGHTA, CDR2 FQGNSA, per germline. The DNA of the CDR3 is TGTGCCAGCAGCTTAGGTCGGAGAGGAACTGAAGCTTTCTTT. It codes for CASSLGRRGTEAFF.

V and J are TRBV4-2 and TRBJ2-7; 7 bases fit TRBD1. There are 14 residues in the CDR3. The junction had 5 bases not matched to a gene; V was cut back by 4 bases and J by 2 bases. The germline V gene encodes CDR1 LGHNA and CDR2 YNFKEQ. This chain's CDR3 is CASSLPGQPYEQYF. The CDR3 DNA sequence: TGTGCCAGCAGCCTCCCGGGACAGCCCTACGAGCAGTACTTC.

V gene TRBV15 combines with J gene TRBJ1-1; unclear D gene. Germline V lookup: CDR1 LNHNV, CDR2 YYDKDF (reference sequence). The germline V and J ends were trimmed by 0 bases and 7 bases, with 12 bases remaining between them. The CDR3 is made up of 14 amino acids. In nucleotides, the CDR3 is TGTGCCACCAGCAGAGATAGGATAGGAGTTGAAGCTTTCTTT. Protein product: CATSRDRIGVEAFF. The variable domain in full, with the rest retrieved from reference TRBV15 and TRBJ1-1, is DAMVIQNPRYQVTQFGKPVTLSCSQTLNHNVMYWYQQKSSQAPKLLFHYYDKDFNNEADTPDNFQSRRPNTSFCFLDIRSPGLGDTAMYLCATSRDRIGVEAFFGQGTRLTVV.

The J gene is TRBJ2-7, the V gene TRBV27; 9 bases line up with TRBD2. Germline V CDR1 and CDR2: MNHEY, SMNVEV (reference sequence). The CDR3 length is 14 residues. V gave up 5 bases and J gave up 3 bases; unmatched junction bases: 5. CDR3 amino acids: CASSQTSGVYEQYF. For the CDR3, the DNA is TGTGCCAGCAGTCAGACTAGCGGTGTCTACGAGCAGTACTTC.

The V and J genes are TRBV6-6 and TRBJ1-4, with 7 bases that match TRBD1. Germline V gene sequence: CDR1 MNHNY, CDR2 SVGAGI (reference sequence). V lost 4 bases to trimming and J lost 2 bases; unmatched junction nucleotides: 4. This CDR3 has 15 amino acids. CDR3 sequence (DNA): TGTGCCAGCAGTTCGACGACAGGGACTAATGAAAAACTGTTTTTT. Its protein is CASSSTTGTNEKLFF.

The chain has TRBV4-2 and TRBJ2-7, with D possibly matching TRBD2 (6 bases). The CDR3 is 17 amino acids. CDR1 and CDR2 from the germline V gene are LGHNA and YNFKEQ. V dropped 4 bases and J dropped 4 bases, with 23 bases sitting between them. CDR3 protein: CASSLSGRTEPGYEQYF. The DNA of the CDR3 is TGTGCCAGCAGCCTAAGTGGGAGGACGGAGCCAGGTTACGAGCAGTACTTC.

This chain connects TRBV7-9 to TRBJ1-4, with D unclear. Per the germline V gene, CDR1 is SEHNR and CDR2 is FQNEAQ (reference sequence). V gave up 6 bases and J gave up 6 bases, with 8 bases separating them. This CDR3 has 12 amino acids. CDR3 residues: CASSAGDEKLFF. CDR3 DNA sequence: TGTGCCAGCAGTGCGGGTGATGAAAAACTGTTTTTT.

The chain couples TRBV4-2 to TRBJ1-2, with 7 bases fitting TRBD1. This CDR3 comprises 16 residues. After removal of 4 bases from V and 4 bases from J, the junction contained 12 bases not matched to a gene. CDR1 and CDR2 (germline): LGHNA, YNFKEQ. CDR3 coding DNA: TGTGCCAGCAGCCCGGAAGGCGACAGGGTCGGCTATGGCTACACCTTC. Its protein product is CASSPEGDRVGYGYTF.

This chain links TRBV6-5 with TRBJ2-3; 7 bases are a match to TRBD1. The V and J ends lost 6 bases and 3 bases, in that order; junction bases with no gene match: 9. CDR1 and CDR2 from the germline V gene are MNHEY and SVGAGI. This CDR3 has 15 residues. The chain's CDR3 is CASRLTGVGTDTQYF. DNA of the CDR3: TGTGCCAGCAGACTCACAGGGGTGGGAACAGATACGCAGTATTTT.

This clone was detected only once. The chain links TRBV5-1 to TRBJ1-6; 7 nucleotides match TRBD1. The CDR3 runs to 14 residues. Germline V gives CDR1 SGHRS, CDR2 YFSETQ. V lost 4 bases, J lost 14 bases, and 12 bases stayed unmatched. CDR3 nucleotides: TGCGCCAGCAGCCGGGACAGCGATCGCGGTACCCTCCACTTT. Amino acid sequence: CASSRDSDRGTLHF.

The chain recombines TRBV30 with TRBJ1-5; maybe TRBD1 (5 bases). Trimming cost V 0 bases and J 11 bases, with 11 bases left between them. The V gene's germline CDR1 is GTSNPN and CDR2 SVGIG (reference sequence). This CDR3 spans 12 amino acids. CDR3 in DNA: TGTGCCTGGAGTGTACGGGGGGGGTCCCAGCATTTT. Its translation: CAWSVRGGSQHF. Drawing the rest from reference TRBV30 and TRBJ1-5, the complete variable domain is SQTIHQWPATLVQPVGSPLSLECTVEGTSNPNLYWYRQAAGRGLQLLFYSVGIGQISSEVPQNLSASRPQDRQFILSSKKLLLSDSGFYLCAWSVRGGSQHFGDGTRLSIL.

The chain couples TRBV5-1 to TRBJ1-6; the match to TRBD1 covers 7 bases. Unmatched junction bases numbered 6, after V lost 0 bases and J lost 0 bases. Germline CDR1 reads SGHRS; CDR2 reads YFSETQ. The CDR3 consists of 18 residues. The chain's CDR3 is CASSLGGQTHSYNSPLHF. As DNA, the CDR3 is TGCGCCAGCAGCTTGGGGGGACAGACCCACTCCTATAATTCACCCCTCCACTTT.

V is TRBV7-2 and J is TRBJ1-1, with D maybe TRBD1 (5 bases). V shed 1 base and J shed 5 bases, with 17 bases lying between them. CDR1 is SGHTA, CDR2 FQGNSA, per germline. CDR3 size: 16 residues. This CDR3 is CASSLVGGGWGTEAFF. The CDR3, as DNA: TGTGCCAGCAGCTTAGTAGGTGGGGGGTGGGGAACTGAAGCTTTCTTT. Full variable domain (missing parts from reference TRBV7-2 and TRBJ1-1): GAGVSQSPSNKVTEKGKDVELRCDPISGHTALYWYRQSLGQGLEFLIYFQGNSAPDKSGLPSDRFSAERTGGSVSTLTIQRTQQEDSAVYLCASSLVGGGWGTEAFFGQGTRLTVV.

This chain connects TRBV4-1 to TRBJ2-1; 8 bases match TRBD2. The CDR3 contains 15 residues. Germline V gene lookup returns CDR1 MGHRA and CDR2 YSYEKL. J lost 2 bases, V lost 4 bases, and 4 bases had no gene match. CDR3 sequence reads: CASSRSGGAYNEQFF. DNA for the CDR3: TGCGCCAGCAGCCGTTCGGGGGGGGCCTACAATGAGCAGTTCTTC.

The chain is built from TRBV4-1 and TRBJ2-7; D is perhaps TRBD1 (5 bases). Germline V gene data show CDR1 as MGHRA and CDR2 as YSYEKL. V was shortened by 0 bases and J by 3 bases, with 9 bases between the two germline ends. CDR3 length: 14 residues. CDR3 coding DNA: TGCGCCAGCAGCCAAGATATGACAGTCTACGAGCAGTACTTC. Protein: CASSQDMTVYEQYF.

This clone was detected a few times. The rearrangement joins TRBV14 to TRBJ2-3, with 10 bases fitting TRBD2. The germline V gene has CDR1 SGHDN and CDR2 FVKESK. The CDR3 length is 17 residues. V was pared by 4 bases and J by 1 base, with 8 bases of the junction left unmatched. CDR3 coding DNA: TGTGCCAGCAGCCCAACGTCCGGGACTAGCGGCACAGATACGCAGTATTTT. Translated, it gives CASSPTSGTSGTDTQYF.

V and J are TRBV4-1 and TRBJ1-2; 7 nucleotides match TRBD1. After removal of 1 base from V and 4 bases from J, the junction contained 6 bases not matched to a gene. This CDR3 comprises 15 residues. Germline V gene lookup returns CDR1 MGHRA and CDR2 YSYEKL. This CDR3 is CASSQAGQDLYGYTF. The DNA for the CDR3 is TGCGCCAGCAGCCAAGCCGGACAGGACCTCTATGGCTACACCTTC.

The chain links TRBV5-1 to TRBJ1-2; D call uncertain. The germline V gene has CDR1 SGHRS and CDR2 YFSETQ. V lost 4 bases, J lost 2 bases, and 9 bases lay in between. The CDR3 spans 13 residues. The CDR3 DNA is TGCGCCAGCAGCCCACTCGGGAACTATGGCTACACCTTC. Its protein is CASSPLGNYGYTF.

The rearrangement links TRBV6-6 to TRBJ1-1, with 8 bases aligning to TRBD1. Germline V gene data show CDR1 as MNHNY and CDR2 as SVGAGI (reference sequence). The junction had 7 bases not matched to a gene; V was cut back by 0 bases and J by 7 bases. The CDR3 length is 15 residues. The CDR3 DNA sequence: TGTGCCAGCAGTTACTCGACAGGGGTGGAGGGTGAAGCTTTCTTT. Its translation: CASSYSTGVEGEAFF.

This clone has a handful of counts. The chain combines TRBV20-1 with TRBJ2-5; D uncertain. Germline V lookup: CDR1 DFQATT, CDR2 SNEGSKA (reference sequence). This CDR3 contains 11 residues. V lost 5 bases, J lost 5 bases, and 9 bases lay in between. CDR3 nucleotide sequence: TGCAGTGCTTCGTGGCAGGAGACCCAGTACTTC. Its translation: CSASWQETQYF.

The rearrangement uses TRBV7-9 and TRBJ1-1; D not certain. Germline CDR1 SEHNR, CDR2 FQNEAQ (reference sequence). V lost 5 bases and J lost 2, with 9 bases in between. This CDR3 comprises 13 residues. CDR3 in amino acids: CASSPVRNTEAFF. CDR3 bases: TGTGCCAGCAGCCCCGTCAGAAACACTGAAGCTTTCTTT.

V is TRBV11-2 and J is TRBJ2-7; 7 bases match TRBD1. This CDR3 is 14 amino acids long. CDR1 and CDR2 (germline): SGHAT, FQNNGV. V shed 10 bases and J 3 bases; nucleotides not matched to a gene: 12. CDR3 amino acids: CATSPQPGGYEQYF. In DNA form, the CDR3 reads TGTGCCACCTCCCCACAACCAGGGGGCTACGAGCAGTACTTC.

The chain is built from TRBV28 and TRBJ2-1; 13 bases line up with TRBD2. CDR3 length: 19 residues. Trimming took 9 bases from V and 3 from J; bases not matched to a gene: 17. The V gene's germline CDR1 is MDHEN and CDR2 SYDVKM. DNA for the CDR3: TGTGCCAGTAGCTTCCCCGGACTAGCGGGAGTCCCGTTCTACAATGAGCAGTTCTTC. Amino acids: CASSFPGLAGVPFYNEQFF. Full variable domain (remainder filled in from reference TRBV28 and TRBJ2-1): DVKVTQSSRYLVKRTGEKVFLECVQDMDHENMFWYRQDPGLGLRLIYFSYDVKMKEKGDIPEGYSVSREKKERFSLILESASTNQTSMYLCASSFPGLAGVPFYNEQFFGPGTRLTVL.

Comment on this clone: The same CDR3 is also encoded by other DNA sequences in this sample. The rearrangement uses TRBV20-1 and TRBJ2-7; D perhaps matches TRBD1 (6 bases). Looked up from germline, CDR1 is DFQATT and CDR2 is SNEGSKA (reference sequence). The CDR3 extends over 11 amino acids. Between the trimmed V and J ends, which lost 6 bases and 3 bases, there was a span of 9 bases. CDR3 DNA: TGCAGTGCGAGGGACAACTACGAGCAGTACTTC. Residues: CSARDNYEQYF.